This is a list of T cell receptor beta chains from one sample in a study of glioma-infiltrating T cells. TCRdb fed the multiplex PCR reads into MiXCR, producing one record per CDR3 protein. This table has about 5,700 distinct CDR3 sequences, 35% to 50% appearing once. Sequencing input: glioma tissue, nonneoplastic brain tissue, or PBMCs (not recorded which). The receptors were gathered from a human donor with low-grade glioma or glioblastoma, undergoing nonglioma brain surgery, or in good health (not recorded which). Each CDR3 is given with its conserved first and last residue. D genes are given only for firm matches. Part of the rows lack a size; the others show once, few, many or a class for expanded clones.

D gene: -
J gene: TRBJ2-5
clone size: -
V gene: TRBV7-2
CDR3 DNA: TGTGCCAGCAGCTTAGGCGGGGTTCAAGAGACCCAGTACTTC
CDR3 protein: CASSLGGVQETQYF

D gene: TRBD1
J gene: TRBJ2-7
clone size: -
V gene: TRBV5-1
CDR3 DNA: TGCGCCAGCAGCATTTCGGGACAGCTCTACGAGCAGTACTTC
CDR3 protein: CASSISGQLYEQYF

D gene: TRBD2
J gene: TRBJ2-7
clone size: -
V gene: TRBV20-1
CDR3 DNA: TGCAGTGTTAGAGATATTGGGACTAGCGGCTACAGGGAGCAGTACTTC
CDR3 protein: CSVRDIGTSGYREQYF

D gene: -
J gene: TRBJ1-1
clone size: -
V gene: TRBV20-1
CDR3 DNA: TGCAGTGCTACGCCTCCGGGGGGCGCCCCGGACGCTTTCTTT
CDR3 protein: CSATPPGGAPDAFF

D gene: -
J gene: TRBJ1-1
clone size: many
V gene: TRBV12-3/TRBV12-4
CDR3 DNA: TGTGCCAGCAGTTCCCGGTCCGCTGAAGCTTTCTTT
CDR3 protein: CASSSRSAEAFF

D gene: -
J gene: TRBJ1-5
clone size: -
V gene: TRBV12-3/TRBV12-4
CDR3 DNA: TGTGCCAGCAGTGCCCCCGGGCCCCAGCATTTT
CDR3 protein: CASSAPGPQHF

D gene: -
J gene: TRBJ2-3
clone size: many
V gene: TRBV2
CDR3 DNA: TGTGCCAGCAGTTCCGGGGATACGCAGTATTTT
CDR3 protein: CASSSGDTQYF

D gene: TRBD2
J gene: TRBJ2-7
clone size: once
V gene: TRBV20-1
CDR3 DNA: TGCAGTGCTAGAGTAGCGGGGGGGCCTTACGAGCAGTACTTC
CDR3 protein: CSARVAGGPYEQYF

D gene: -
J gene: TRBJ1-1
clone size: -
V gene: TRBV27
CDR3 DNA: TGTGCCAGCAAGATAGGGACCTCGGGGACTGAAGCTTTCTTT
CDR3 protein: CASKIGTSGTEAFF

D gene: -
J gene: TRBJ2-1
clone size: large
V gene: TRBV6-1
CDR3 DNA: TGTGCCAGCGCAAATAGGACCCTCCACAATGAGCAGTTCTTC
CDR3 protein: CASANRTLHNEQFF

D gene: TRBD2
J gene: TRBJ2-5
clone size: medium-sized
V gene: TRBV3-1
CDR3 DNA: TGTGCCAGCAGCTCTAGCGGGATGAGCCAGTACTTC
CDR3 protein: CASSSSGMSQYF

D gene: -
J gene: TRBJ1-6
clone size: -
V gene: TRBV27
CDR3 DNA: TGTGCCAGCATTTTATTCGGACATACAAATTCACCCCTCCACTTT
CDR3 protein: CASILFGHTNSPLHF

D gene: -
J gene: TRBJ1-2
clone size: many
V gene: TRBV29-1
CDR3 DNA: TGCAGCGCCTATGGCTACACCTTC
CDR3 protein: CSAYGYTF

D gene: -
J gene: TRBJ1-1
clone size: medium-sized
V gene: TRBV18
CDR3 DNA: TGTGCCAGCTCATCCTCGACAGGCATGAACACTGAAGCTTTCTTT
CDR3 protein: CASSSSTGMNTEAFF

D gene: TRBD2
J gene: TRBJ2-7
clone size: -
V gene: TRBV6-1
CDR3 DNA: TGTGCCAGCAGTGAAGCTCCTAGCGGTCCCTACGAGCAGTACTTC
CDR3 protein: CASSEAPSGPYEQYF

D gene: -
J gene: TRBJ1-1
clone size: few
V gene: TRBV24-1
CDR3 DNA: TGTGCCACCAGTGATATGGCACCCGATGAAGCTTTCTTT
CDR3 protein: CATSDMAPDEAFF

D gene: -
J gene: TRBJ2-1
clone size: once
V gene: TRBV7-2
CDR3 DNA: TGTGCCAGCAGCTCAGAGCAGAGGATCCACAATGAGCGGTTCTTC
CDR3 protein: CASSSEQRIHNERFF

D gene: -
J gene: TRBJ2-1
clone size: medium-sized
V gene: TRBV27
CDR3 DNA: TGTGCCAGCAGTTACTCTCATAACAATGAGCAGTTCTTC
CDR3 protein: CASSYSHNNEQFF

D gene: -
J gene: TRBJ1-1
clone size: medium-sized
V gene: TRBV15
CDR3 DNA: TGTGCCACCAGCAGAGATTACCGGGACCGAGCTTTCTTT
CDR3 protein: CATSRDYRDRAFF

D gene: TRBD1
J gene: TRBJ2-7
clone size: many
V gene: TRBV5-4
CDR3 DNA: TGTGCCAGCAGCGGTGGGGACAGGACCTACGAGCAGTACTTC
CDR3 protein: CASSGGDRTYEQYF

D gene: TRBD1
J gene: TRBJ2-5
clone size: medium-sized
V gene: TRBV7-2
CDR3 DNA: TGTGCCAGCAGCCGACAGGGGGGAGGGCAAGAGACCCAGTACTTC
CDR3 protein: CASSRQGGGQETQYF

D gene: TRBD1
J gene: TRBJ2-1
clone size: -
V gene: TRBV28
CDR3 DNA: TGTGCCAGCAGTTTAAGGGTGGGACAGGAGTTTTTCTCCTACGAGCAGTTCTTC
CDR3 protein: CASSLRVGQEFFSYEQFF

D gene: -
J gene: TRBJ2-5
clone size: -
V gene: TRBV6-1
CDR3 DNA: TGTGCCAGCAGTGAAGCCCCCGGGGGCCTGCAAGAGACCCAGTACTTC
CDR3 protein: CASSEAPGGLQETQYF

D gene: -
J gene: TRBJ2-3
clone size: medium-sized
V gene: TRBV27
CDR3 DNA: TGTGCCAGCAGTTCCCTTCAGATAACAGGTCGCACAGATACGCAGTATTTT
CDR3 protein: CASSSLQITGRTDTQYF

D gene: -
J gene: TRBJ1-5
clone size: many
V gene: TRBV2
CDR3 DNA: TGTGCCAGCAGTGAAGAGGGTTGGGGCAATCAGCCCCAGCATTTT
CDR3 protein: CASSEEGWGNQPQHF

D gene: -
J gene: TRBJ2-1
clone size: -
V gene: TRBV20-1
CDR3 DNA: TGCAGTGCTTGGACCGGGGGCACCGATGAGCAGTTCTTC
CDR3 protein: CSAWTGGTDEQFF

D gene: -
J gene: TRBJ1-5
clone size: many
V gene: TRBV5-1
CDR3 DNA: TGCGCCAGCAGCTTGGCGGGGGGGCGCGGTCAGCCCCAGCATTTT
CDR3 protein: CASSLAGGRGQPQHF

D gene: TRBD2
J gene: TRBJ2-1
clone size: -
V gene: TRBV20-1
CDR3 DNA: TGCAGTGCTAGCGGGGGACTAGCGGACCTAGAGCAGTTCTTC
CDR3 protein: CSASGGLADLEQFF

D gene: -
J gene: TRBJ1-6
clone size: many
V gene: TRBV2
CDR3 DNA: TGTGCCAGCAGTGAAGAAGCGGCCGGACATTCACCCCTCCACTTT
CDR3 protein: CASSEEAAGHSPLHF

D gene: TRBD2
J gene: TRBJ2-2
clone size: medium-sized
V gene: TRBV6-1
CDR3 DNA: TGTGCCAGCATCGACTACCAGGGACTAGCCGCACCCGGGGAGCTGTTTTTT
CDR3 protein: CASIDYQGLAAPGELFF

D gene: -
J gene: TRBJ2-1
clone size: many
V gene: TRBV3-1
CDR3 DNA: TGTGCCAGCAGCCCCGGGGGAAGCTCCTACAATGAGCAGTTCTTC
CDR3 protein: CASSPGGSSYNEQFF

D gene: -
J gene: TRBJ1-1
clone size: medium-sized
V gene: TRBV20-1
CDR3 DNA: TGCAGTGCTAGAGACGCGGGTAACCCGAACACTGAAGCTTTCTTT
CDR3 protein: CSARDAGNPNTEAFF

D gene: -
J gene: TRBJ2-1
clone size: once
V gene: TRBV20-1
CDR3 DNA: TGCAGCGGGACCAATGAGCAGTTCTTC
CDR3 protein: CSGTNEQFF

D gene: -
J gene: TRBJ2-7
clone size: -
V gene: TRBV7-8
CDR3 DNA: TGTGCCAGCAGCTTAAGGGGGGGCCCCTTCTCCTACGAGCAGTACTTC
CDR3 protein: CASSLRGGPFSYEQYF

D gene: TRBD1
J gene: TRBJ2-1
clone size: many
V gene: TRBV12-3/TRBV12-4
CDR3 DNA: TGTGCCAGCAGTTTCCCAGGGGGAACCTACAATGAGCAGTTCTTC
CDR3 protein: CASSFPGGTYNEQFF

D gene: TRBD1
J gene: TRBJ1-1
clone size: -
V gene: TRBV7-2
CDR3 DNA: TGTGCCAGCAGCATGATTGACAGGGCCACTGAAGCTTTCTTT
CDR3 protein: CASSMIDRATEAFF

D gene: -
J gene: TRBJ1-1
clone size: -
V gene: TRBV20-1
CDR3 DNA: TGCAGTGCTAGGCCTACAGGGTTCTCTGAAGCTTTCTTT
CDR3 protein: CSARPTGFSEAFF

D gene: -
J gene: TRBJ2-2
clone size: many
V gene: TRBV7-2
CDR3 DNA: TGTGCCAGCAGCTTAGGGAGCCAGACCGGGGAGCTGTTTTTT
CDR3 protein: CASSLGSQTGELFF

D gene: TRBD1
J gene: TRBJ2-7
clone size: -
V gene: TRBV4-1
CDR3 DNA: TGCGCCAGCAGCCATGCCGGACAGGGACTCTACGAGCAGTACTTC
CDR3 protein: CASSHAGQGLYEQYF

D gene: -
J gene: TRBJ2-7
clone size: once
V gene: TRBV5-1
CDR3 DNA: TGCGTCAGCAGCTTGGCGGAGGGGGCTCTGGAGTACTTC
CDR3 protein: CVSSLAEGALEYF